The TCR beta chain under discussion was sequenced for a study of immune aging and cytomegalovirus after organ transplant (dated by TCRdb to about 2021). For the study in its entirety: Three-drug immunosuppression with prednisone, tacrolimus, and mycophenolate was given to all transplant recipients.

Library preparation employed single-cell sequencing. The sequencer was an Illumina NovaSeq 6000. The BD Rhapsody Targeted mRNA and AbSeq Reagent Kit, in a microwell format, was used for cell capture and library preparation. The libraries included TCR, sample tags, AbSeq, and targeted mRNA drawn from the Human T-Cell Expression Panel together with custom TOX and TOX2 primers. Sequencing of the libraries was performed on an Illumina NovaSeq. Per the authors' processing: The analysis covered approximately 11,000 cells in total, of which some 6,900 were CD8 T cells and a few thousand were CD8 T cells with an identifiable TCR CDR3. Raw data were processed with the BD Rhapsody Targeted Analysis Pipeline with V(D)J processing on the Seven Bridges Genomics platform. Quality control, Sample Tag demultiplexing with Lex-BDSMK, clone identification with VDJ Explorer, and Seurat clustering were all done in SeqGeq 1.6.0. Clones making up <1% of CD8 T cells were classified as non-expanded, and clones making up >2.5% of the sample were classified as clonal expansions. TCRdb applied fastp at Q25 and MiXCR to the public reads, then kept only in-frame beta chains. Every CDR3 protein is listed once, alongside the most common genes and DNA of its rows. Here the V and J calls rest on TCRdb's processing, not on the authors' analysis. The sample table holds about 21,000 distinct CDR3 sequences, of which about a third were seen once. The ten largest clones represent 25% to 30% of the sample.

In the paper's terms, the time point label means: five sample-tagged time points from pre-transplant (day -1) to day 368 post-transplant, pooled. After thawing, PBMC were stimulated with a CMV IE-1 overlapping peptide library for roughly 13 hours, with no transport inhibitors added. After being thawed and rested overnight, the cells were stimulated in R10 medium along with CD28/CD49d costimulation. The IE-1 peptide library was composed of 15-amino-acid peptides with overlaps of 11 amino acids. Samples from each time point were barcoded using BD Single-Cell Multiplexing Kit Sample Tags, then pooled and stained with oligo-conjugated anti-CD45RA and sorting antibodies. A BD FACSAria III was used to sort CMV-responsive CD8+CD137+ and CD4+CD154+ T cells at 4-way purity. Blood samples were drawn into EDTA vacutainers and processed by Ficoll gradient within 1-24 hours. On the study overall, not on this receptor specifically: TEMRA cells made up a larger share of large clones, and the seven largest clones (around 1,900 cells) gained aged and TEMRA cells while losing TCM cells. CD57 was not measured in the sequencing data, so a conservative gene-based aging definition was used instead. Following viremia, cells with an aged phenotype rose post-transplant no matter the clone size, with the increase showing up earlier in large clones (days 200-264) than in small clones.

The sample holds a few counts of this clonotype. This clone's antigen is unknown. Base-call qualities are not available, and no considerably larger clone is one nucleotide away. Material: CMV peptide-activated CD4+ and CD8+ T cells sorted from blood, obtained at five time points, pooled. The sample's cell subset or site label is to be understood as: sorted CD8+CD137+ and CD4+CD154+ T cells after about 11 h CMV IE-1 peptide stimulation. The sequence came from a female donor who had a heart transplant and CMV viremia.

The nucleotide sequence reads TGCAGTGCTGAGGATCGCAGCCGGAGCTCCTACAATGAGCAGTTCTTC. It encodes CSAEDRSRSSYNEQFF. This receptor chain uses TRBV20-1 and TRBJ2-1; the D gene remains uncertain. Including cysteine and phenylalanine, the CDR3 has 16 amino acids. Solely the CDR3 DNA is kept, with 48 bases framed from the first base. Trimming removed 5 bases from V and 0 bases from J, leaving 17 bases between the germline ends. CDR1 and CDR2, per the germline V gene (reference sequence), are DFQATT and SNEGSKA.